A few counts support the clone carrying this T cell receptor beta chain. This record comes from a study of shared T cell receptors in the human thymus. This table comes from immunoSEQ multiplex PCR, and its TCRdb copy is limited to in-frame clones, with some not included. The sample has about 380,000 clones, over 90% seen once. Specimen: thymocytes. The sequence was collected from a human donor.

CDR3: CASSLMTIAYNEQFF. CDR3 DNA sequence: TGTGCCAGCAGTTTAATGACGATCGCCTACAATGAGCAGTTCTTC. The chain joins TRBV28 to TRBJ2-1; D is undetermined. V was clipped by 2 bases and J by 2 bases, with 10 bases between them. This CDR3 is built from 15 residues. Germline CDR1 reads MDHEN; CDR2 reads SYDVKM. Looking up the rest from reference TRBV28 and TRBJ2-1 gives the full variable domain: DVKVTQSSRYLVKRTGEKVFLECVQDMDHENMFWYRQDPGLGLRLIYFSYDVKMKEKGDIPEGYSVSREKKERFSLILESASTNQTSMYLCASSLMTIAYNEQFFGPGTRLTVL.